These 22 T cell receptor beta chains came from one sample sequenced in a study. From the reads, TCRdb called clonotypes with MiXCR, one entry per CDR3 protein. The sample contains nearly 15,000 distinct CDR3 sequences, around 35% of which appear only once. The sample was blood. The receptors come from a human donor.

Worth noting for this clonotype: Being one base from a much bigger clone, this may be a read error. J is TRBJ1-1 and V is TRBV4-3; D possibly corresponds to TRBD1 (6 bases). The germline V and J ends were trimmed by 3 bases and 4 bases, with 12 bases remaining between them. The CDR3 sequence is 14 residues long. Germline CDR1 LGHNA, CDR2 YSLEER. CDR3 DNA sequence: TGCGCCAGCAGCCAGAGTGACAGGCCCACTGAAGCTTTCTTT. Translation gives CASSQSDRPTEAFF.

By its share, this clonotype is medium-sized. V is TRBV20-1 and J is TRBJ2-7; 11 bases match TRBD2. V was pared by 6 bases and J by 4 bases, with 11 bases of the junction left unmatched. Germline V gives CDR1 DFQATT, CDR2 SNEGSKA (reference sequence). The CDR3 is 15 residues long. CDR3 sequence (DNA): TGCAGTGCCGACTATCCCGGGACTAGCGGATACGAGCAGTACTTC. Amino acid sequence: CSADYPGTSGYEQYF.

This clonotype is classed as medium-sized (0.01 to 0.1%). V is TRBV7-8 and J is TRBJ2-1; 8 positions match TRBD2. CDR1 is SGHVS, CDR2 FQNEAQ, per germline. This CDR3 spans 15 amino acids. The V gene end was trimmed by 2 bases and the J gene end by 5 bases; junction bases not matched to a gene: 5. CDR3: CASSLYELADNEQFF. CDR3 nucleotide sequence: TGTGCCAGCAGCTTATACGAACTAGCGGACAATGAGCAGTTCTTC.

At least ten counts were recorded for this clonotype. This chain connects TRBV14 to TRBJ1-2; a weak D match, TRBD1 (6 bases). Deletions cut 1 base from V and 5 bases from J, with 8 bases between. The CDR3 spans 13 residues. Germline V CDR1 and CDR2: SGHDN, FVKESK. The CDR3 DNA reads as TGTGCCAGCAGCCAAGGGGGGGCGTATGGCTACACCTTC. Amino acid sequence: CASSQGGAYGYTF.

This clonotype was counted many times. The CDR3 sequence: CASSEQTGPYNEQFF. DNA of the CDR3: TGTGCCAGCAGTGAACAAACGGGACCCTACAATGAGCAGTTCTTC. The chain uses TRBV7-9 and TRBJ2-1; tentatively, D is TRBD1 or TRBD2 (5 bases each). Germline V CDR1 and CDR2: SEHNR, FQNEAQ (reference sequence). The CDR3 loop spans 15 amino acids. V was cut by 6 bases and J by 2 bases, with 14 bases left in between.

This clonotype has ten or more counts. V gene TRBV5-1 combines with J gene TRBJ2-1, with 8 bases identical to TRBD2. The trim removed 1 base at V and 7 bases at J, leaving 4 bases unmatched. The CDR3 covers 14 residues. Germline assignment: CDR1 SGHRS and CDR2 YFSETQ. The CDR3 nucleotides are TGCGCCAGCAGCTTGAGAGCGGGAGTTAATGAGCAGTTCTTC. Translating it yields CASSLRAGVNEQFF. Complete variable domain (other parts from reference TRBV5-1 and TRBJ2-1): KAGVTQTPRYLIKTRGQQVTLSCSPISGHRSVSWYQQTPGQGLQFLFEYFSETQRNKGNFPGRFSGRQFSNSRSEMNVSTLELGDSALYLCASSLRAGVNEQFFGPGTRLTVL.

This clonotype appeared a few times. A much larger clone differs from this one at a single base, so this may be a read error. The chain links TRBV4-3 to TRBJ2-1; 11 nucleotides match TRBD2. CDR1 is LGHNA and CDR2 is YSLEER in the germline V gene. The CDR3 is 17 residues long. The CDR3 DNA reads as TGCGCCAGCAGCCATATCGGGACTAGCGGTTTATACAAAGAGCAGTTCTTC. Translated: CASSHIGTSGLYKEQFF.

This clonotype has only a few counts. The chain recombines TRBV6-2 or TRBV6-3 with TRBJ2-7, with TRBD1 matching 12 bases. The J segment lost 7 bases and the V segment lost 6 bases, leaving 16 bases of the junction unmatched. The CDR3 is 17 amino acids. The germline V gene encodes CDR1 MNHEY and CDR2 SVGEGT. CDR3 sequence reads: CASRPSAPGQGAGEQYF. CDR3 nucleotide sequence: TGTGCCAGCAGGCCATCCGCCCCGGGACAGGGGGCAGGTGAGCAGTACTTC.

The genes are TRBV30 and TRBJ1-3; no definite D call. The V gene's germline CDR1 is GTSNPN and CDR2 SVGIG (reference sequence). The CDR3 runs to 12 residues. Trimming shortened V by 5 bases and J by 4 bases, and 9 bases separated the two germline ends. Here the CDR3 reads CAWRTSGNTIYF. The CDR3 nucleotides read TGTGCCTGGCGGACTAGCGGAAACACCATATATTTT.

This clonotype was picked up many times. The V and J genes are TRBV20-1 and TRBJ2-5, with D perhaps TRBD1 or TRBD2 (7 bases each). V was clipped by 3 bases and J by 2 bases, with 16 bases between them. Germline-derived CDR1 and CDR2 are DFQATT and SNEGSKA (reference sequence). CDR3 length equals 15 residues. The CDR3 is CSASRGGQIQETQYF. The CDR3 nucleotides are TGCAGTGCTAGCAGGGGGGGACAGATTCAAGAGACCCAGTACTTC.

The genes are TRBV30 and TRBJ2-2; D gene unclear. Germline loops: CDR1 GTSNPN, CDR2 SVGIG (reference sequence). CDR3 length: 13 residues. V was cut by 3 bases and J by 5 bases, with 10 bases left in between. CDR3 amino acids: CAWSPMVTGELFF. The CDR3 bases are TGTGCCTGGAGCCCCATGGTGACCGGGGAGCTGTTTTTT.

Judged by abundance, this clonotype is medium-sized (0.01 to 0.1%). The chain uses TRBV29-1 and TRBJ2-7; D is unclear. The germline V gene encodes CDR1 SQVTM and CDR2 ANQGSEA. Trimming removed 0 bases from V and 1 base from J, with 7 bases in between. CDR3 length equals 13 residues. CDR3 bases: TGCAGCGTTGAAGACCCGCTTTCCTACGAGCAGTACTTC. This sequence encodes CSVEDPLSYEQYF.

This clonotype was seen many times. V is TRBV29-1 and J is TRBJ2-5; 7 bases are a match to TRBD1. This CDR3 has 14 amino acids. Germline CDR1 and CDR2: SQVTM and ANQGSEA. J lost 0 bases, V lost 6 bases, and 7 bases had no gene match. DNA for the CDR3: TGCAGCGTAAACAGGGGCTACTACCAAGAGACCCAGTACTTC. As protein: CSVNRGYYQETQYF. Based on the CDR3 plus reference TRBV29-1 and TRBJ2-5, the full variable domain is SAVISQKPSRDICQRGTSLTIQCQVDSQVTMMFWYRQQPGQSLTLIATANQGSEATYESGFVIDKFPISRPNLTFSTLTVSNMSPEDSSIYLCSVNRGYYQETQYFGPGTRLLVL.

This clonotype showed up just once. The rearrangement joins TRBV20-1 to TRBJ1-5; D ambiguous. Looked up from germline, CDR1 is DFQATT and CDR2 is SNEGSKA (reference sequence). V dropped 0 bases and J dropped 12 bases, with 3 bases sitting between them. This CDR3 spans 9 amino acids. In DNA form, the CDR3 reads TGCAGTGCTAGAGATTACCAGCATTTT. Protein product: CSARDYQHF.

In its sample, this clonotype was seen many times. The V and J genes are TRBV29-1 and TRBJ2-1; 8 nucleotides agree with TRBD1. The CDR3 runs to 12 residues. CDR1 and CDR2 from the germline V gene are SQVTM and ANQGSEA. V shed 7 bases and J 2 bases; nucleotides not matched to a gene: 1. The CDR3 region has the DNA TGCAGCGCGACAGGGGCCTACAATGAGCAGTTCTTC. This translates into CSATGAYNEQFF.

By share of the sample, this clonotype is medium-sized. The CDR3 DNA is TGCGCCAGCAGCCAAGTGGGACAGCCTCGCCATGGCTACACCTTC. This codes for CASSQVGQPRHGYTF. The rearrangement links TRBV4-3 to TRBJ1-2; the match to TRBD1 covers 7 bases. CDR3 length equals 15 residues. The germline V gene has CDR1 LGHNA and CDR2 YSLEER. V lost 1 base, J lost 6 bases, and 8 bases stayed unmatched.

This clonotype is termed medium-sized. J is TRBJ2-7 and V is TRBV4-2; weak D call: TRBD2 (5 bases). Germline CDR1 is LGHNA and CDR2 is YNFKEQ. Trimming left V 0 bases short and J 4 bases short, with 13 bases between. The CDR3 has 15 amino acids. The DNA for the CDR3 is TGTGCCAGCAGCCAAGATCCGGGGTGGAGGTACGAGCAGTACTTC. Residues: CASSQDPGWRYEQYF.

The gene calls are TRBV12-1 and TRBJ2-7; the table's D call, TRBD1, was not checked against the DNA. TRBV12-1 is a pseudogene locus. The CDR3 runs to 18 residues. The CDR3 DNA sequence: TGTGCCAGCAGTTCGATAAGCGGCCGCCATGGAGGGGGAGACGAGCAGTACTTC. Translated: CASSSISGRHGGGDEQYF.

This clonotype was observed at least ten times. V usage is TRBV4-3 and J usage is TRBJ1-6, with D perhaps matching TRBD1 (5 bases). The CDR3 sequence is 15 residues long. Per the germline V gene, CDR1 is LGHNA and CDR2 is YSLEER. Trimming took off 1 base at V and 7 bases at J, with 11 bases between the two ends. In nucleotides, the CDR3 is TGCGCCAGCAGCCAAGTAACAGGCCAGAATTCACCCCTCCACTTT. Translation: CASSQVTGQNSPLHF.

Many counts were recorded for this clonotype. This chain joins TRBV30 and TRBJ1-4; tentative D call: TRBD1 (5 bases). The V gene's germline CDR1 is GTSNPN and CDR2 SVGIG (reference sequence). Between the trimmed V and J ends, which lost 3 bases and 8 bases, there was a span of 16 bases. This CDR3 is 14 amino acids long. CDR3 region: CAWRVFGGKEKLFF. In DNA, the CDR3 is TGTGCCTGGAGAGTTTTCGGGGGAAAGGAAAAACTGTTTTTT.

This clonotype was counted only a few times. The V call is TRBV19, the J call TRBJ2-1, with 14 bases matching TRBD2. The CDR3 spans 15 residues. J lost 7 bases, V lost 3 bases, and 2 bases had no gene match. Germline V gene lookup returns CDR1 LNHDA and CDR2 SQIVND (reference sequence). The CDR3 DNA reads TGTGCCAGTAGTATCGGACTAGCGGGAGGAAATGAGCAGTTCTTC. Translation gives CASSIGLAGGNEQFF.

This clonotype was picked up a small number of times. With a much larger clone just one base away, this may be a read error. The V and J genes are TRBV4-3 and TRBJ1-6; D might be TRBD1 (5 bases). The CDR3 length is 14 residues. The ends were cut back, 8 bases at V and 7 bases at J, with 15 bases in the middle. Per the germline V gene, CDR1 is LGHNA and CDR2 is YSLEER. Here the CDR3 DNA reads TGCGCCAGCTGCCCGGGCAGGGAGAATTCACCCCTCCACTTT. Translated: CASCPGRENSPLHF.